This TCR beta chain was sequenced for a study of T cell responses to AZD1222 COVID-19 vaccine. TCRdb keeps only in-frame clones here, not all; method: immunoSEQ multiplex PCR. The data hold fewer than 150,000 clones, with about 90% observed a single time. In regard to this clone: Its matching antigen is unknown.

Study outcomes and limitations: Baseline serostatus was positive in only a handful of AZD1222 recipients.

Germline loops: CDR1 MDHEN, CDR2 SYDVKM. V dropped 4 bases and J dropped 0 bases, with 13 bases sitting between them. This CDR3 is 15 amino acids long. The clonotype originates from an adult who received the AZD1222 COVID-19 vaccine. This sequence joins TRBV28 and TRBJ2-7, with D possibly being TRBD1 (6 bases). The specimen comprised peripheral blood, sampled 28 days after the second AZD1222 dose. CDR3 nucleotides: TGTGCCAGCAGTTCCCAGGGGACGGGCTCCTACGAGCAGTACTTC. This translates into CASSSQGTGSYEQYF.